This entry lists 3 T cell receptor beta chains sequenced from one sample in a study of neurological immune-mediated disorders. TCRdb processed the 5' RACE reads anew with MiXCR; each CDR3 protein has one entry. In the table there are roughly 66,000 distinct CDR3 sequences, about 5% of which are singletons. The sequencing sample was made of PBMCs. Receptors were obtained from an older woman with multiple sclerosis.

This clonotype was found many times. The chain links TRBV20-1 to TRBJ2-1; 10 bases fit TRBD2. J gave up 12 bases and V 6 bases, and 14 bases lay outside the gene matches. Germline loops: CDR1 DFQATT, CDR2 SNEGSKA (reference sequence). The CDR3 spans 14 residues. DNA for the CDR3: TGCAGTGCCCCGGTGGCTAGCGGGAGTAAGGGGCAGTTCTTC. Translating gives CSAPVASGSKGQFF.

At least ten counts were recorded for this clonotype. The V and J genes are TRBV7-2 and TRBJ2-1; 7 nucleotides match TRBD1. Germline CDR1 SGHTA, CDR2 FQGNSA. This CDR3 is 13 amino acids long. After removal of 3 bases from V and 9 bases from J, the junction contained 5 bases not matched to a gene. CDR3 sequence: CASSLDRLGEQFF. In nucleotides, the CDR3 is TGTGCCAGCAGCTTGGACAGGCTTGGTGAGCAGTTCTTC.

This clonotype was observed at least ten times. The chain has TRBV20-1 and TRBJ2-4; 7 bases align to TRBD2. CDR1 and CDR2 from the germline V gene are DFQATT and SNEGSKA (reference sequence). The length of the CDR3 is 16 residues. Trimming at V came to 2 bases and at J to 1 base, leaving 8 bases not matched to a gene. The CDR3 reads CSARLEGGAAKNIQYF. As DNA, the CDR3 is TGCAGTGCTAGATTGGAGGGAGGGGCGGCCAAAAACATTCAGTACTTC.